The 21 T cell receptor beta chains below were found in one sample sequenced in a study of shared T cell receptors in the human thymus. Profiling relied on immunoSEQ multiplex PCR, and the TCRdb table lists in-frame clones only, not all of them. The table shows fewer than 700,000 clones, with around 87% occurring only once. The sample was also reused in another study, on human thymus T cells.

The material sequenced was thymocytes. These receptors were obtained from a boy in the first two years of life with a congenital heart defect.

This clone was observed a single time. This chain connects TRBV1 to TRBJ1-1; the D segment call TRBD1 is taken from the table without a DNA check. TRBV1 is termed a pseudogene. The CDR3 has 17 residues. The CDR3 nucleotides are TGCACCAGCAGCCACCCCCTACTTACAGGGGTGAACACTGAAGCTTTCTTT. The encoded protein is CTSSHPLLTGVNTEAFF.

The gene calls are TRBV14 and TRBJ2-5; 15 bases match TRBD2. CDR1 is SGHDN and CDR2 is FVKESK in the germline V gene. The CDR3 runs 20 residues. Losses at the gene ends were 6 bases for V and 3 bases for J; bases not matched to a gene: 17. CDR3 in amino acids: CASSPFAGLAGGPEKETQYF. CDR3 in DNA: TGTGCCAGCAGTCCCTTCGCCGGACTAGCGGGAGGGCCGGAAAAAGAGACCCAGTACTTC.

V and J are TRBV11-2 and TRBJ1-2; 9 bases map to TRBD1. The trim removed 3 bases at V and 4 bases at J, leaving 3 bases unmatched. Germline CDR1 and CDR2: SGHAT and FQNNGV. CDR3 length: 14 residues. The CDR3 protein is CASSLMTGGYGYTF. CDR3 bases: TGTGCCAGCAGCTTGATGACAGGGGGCTATGGCTACACCTTC. Based on the CDR3 plus reference TRBV11-2 and TRBJ1-2, the full variable domain is EAGVAQSPRYKIIEKRQSVAFWCNPISGHATLYWYQQILGQGPKLLIQFQNNGVVDDSQLPKDRFSAERLKGVDSTLKIQPAKLEDSAVYLCASSLMTGGYGYTFGSGTRLTVV.

The rearrangement links TRBV5-4 to TRBJ2-5; D unresolved. CDR3 length: 11 residues. Trimming removed 4 bases at V and 2 bases at J, with 3 bases between. CDR1 is SGHNT and CDR2 is YYREEE in the germline V gene (reference sequence). The CDR3 coding sequence is TGTGCCAGCAGCCATCAAGAGACCCAGTACTTC. It encodes CASSHQETQYF.

This sequence joins TRBV7-8 and TRBJ1-2, with 9 bases that match TRBD1. Germline trimming cut 5 bases from V and 6 bases from J; bases unmatched to any gene: 10. The CDR3 is 15 residues long. Germline CDR1 SGHVS, CDR2 FQNEAQ. CDR3 loop: CASSVWTGAKNGYTF. As DNA, the CDR3 is TGTGCCAGCAGCGTGTGGACAGGGGCTAAGAATGGCTACACCTTC.

This rearrangement joins TRBV6-1 to TRBJ1-1; TRBD1 agrees at 7 bases. J lost 5 bases, V lost 2 bases, and 8 bases had no gene match. The CDR3 is 15 residues long. CDR1 is MNHNS, CDR2 SASEGT, per germline. CDR3 protein: CASSERWQGVTEAFF. The DNA for the CDR3 is TGTGCCAGCAGTGAAAGATGGCAGGGGGTGACTGAAGCTTTCTTT.

The chain links TRBV6-1 to TRBJ1-1, with D unclear. Germline CDR1 MNHNS, CDR2 SASEGT. The CDR3 loop spans 17 amino acids. The V end lost 1 base, the J end lost 0 bases, and 15 bases lay between the germline ends. The CDR3 sequence: CASSEDLLEQMNTEAFF. DNA for the CDR3: TGTGCCAGCAGTGAAGACTTGTTGGAACAGATGAACACTGAAGCTTTCTTT.

The V and J genes are TRBV5-1 and TRBJ1-3, with unresolved D. The germline V gene has CDR1 SGHRS and CDR2 YFSETQ. The V end was cut by 5 bases, the J end by 1 base, with 13 bases between. This CDR3 is built from 15 residues. In DNA, the CDR3 is TGCGCCAGCAGTCTTGGAGCTGATTCTGGAAACACCATATATTTT. This translates into CASSLGADSGNTIYF. The whole variable domain, remainder taken from reference TRBV5-1 and TRBJ1-3, is KAGVTQTPRYLIKTRGQQVTLSCSPISGHRSVSWYQQTPGQGLQFLFEYFSETQRNKGNFPGRFSGRQFSNSRSEMNVSTLELGDSALYLCASSLGADSGNTIYFGEGSWLTVV.

CDR3 protein: CAWSVVGTRGLANYGYTF. The DNA for the CDR3 is TGTGCCTGGAGTGTAGTCGGGACAAGGGGATTAGCTAACTATGGCTACACCTTC. V is TRBV30 and J is TRBJ1-2, with D perhaps matching TRBD1 (6 bases). Germline values: CDR1 GTSNPN, CDR2 SVGIG (reference sequence). Trimming took 0 bases from V and 0 from J, leaving 20 bases between them. The CDR3 covers 18 residues.

This clone has only a few counts. This rearrangement joins TRBV5-8 to TRBJ2-3; TRBD2 matches at 7 bases. CDR1 SGHTS and CDR2 YDEGEE come from the germline V gene. This CDR3 comprises 16 residues. V dropped 4 bases and J dropped 2; count of bases not matched to a gene: 10. The CDR3 bases are TGTGCCAGCAGCCGTGGGCTAGCGGTTCCCACAGATACGCAGTATTTT. Encoded protein: CASSRGLAVPTDTQYF. Combining the CDR3 with reference TRBV5-8 and TRBJ2-3 gives the whole variable domain EAGVTQSPTHLIKTRGQQATLRCSPISGHTSVYWYQQALGLGLQFLLWYDEGEERNRGNFPPRFSGRQFPNYSSELNVNALELEDSALYLCASSRGLAVPTDTQYFGPGTRLTVL.

This chain links TRBV7-9 with TRBJ2-3, with a possible D match to TRBD2 (6 bases). Per the germline V gene, CDR1 is SEHNR and CDR2 is FQNEAQ (reference sequence). V lost 1 base, J lost 6 bases, and 26 bases lay in between. The CDR3 sequence is 19 residues long. CDR3 coding DNA: TGTGCCAGCAGCTTAGTCTTTTGTGTCCGGGGGATCGAGGTGGATACGCAGTATTTT. It is translated as CASSLVFCVRGIEVDTQYF.

The J gene is TRBJ1-2, the V gene TRBV30; possibly TRBD1 for D (6 bases). Germline V gene lookup returns CDR1 GTSNPN and CDR2 SVGIG (reference sequence). This CDR3 region has 14 residues. Trimming shortened V by 0 bases and J by 4 bases, and 12 bases separated the two germline ends. CDR3 sequence (DNA): TGTGCCTGGAGTGTACGTGGGGGCGGCTATGGCTACACCTTC. This translates into CAWSVRGGGYGYTF.

The chain joins TRBV27 to TRBJ2-1; 8 positions match TRBD2. Germline assignment: CDR1 MNHEY and CDR2 SMNVEV (reference sequence). The CDR3 loop spans 12 amino acids. V was pared by 4 bases and J by 15 bases, with 8 bases of the junction left unmatched. The CDR3 region has the DNA TGTGCCAGCAGTTCTCGGGGGACTAGACTGTTCTTC. As protein: CASSSRGTRLFF.

The V call is TRBV12-5, the J call TRBJ2-7, with a weak D call TRBD1 (7 bases). With 8 bases removed from V and 4 bases from J, the gap between germline ends came to 39 bases. Germline loops: CDR1 LGHNT, CDR2 FRNRAP. CDR3 length equals 21 residues. This CDR3 reads CASSRRGAEGLEFGVPYEQYF. Written as DNA, the CDR3 is TGTGCTAGTTCACGCAGGGGGGCGGAGGGGCTAGAATTCGGGGTTCCGTACGAGCAGTACTTC.

This chain connects TRBV6-1 to TRBJ1-1; D possibly corresponds to TRBD1 (6 bases). Trimming shortened V by 8 bases and J by 2 bases, and 12 bases separated the two germline ends. The CDR3 has 13 amino acids. Germline assignment: CDR1 MNHNS and CDR2 SASEGT. For the CDR3, the DNA is TGTGCCAGCCCGAGGGGGACCAACACTGAAGCTTTCTTT. Protein sequence: CASPRGTNTEAFF.

This chain links TRBV4-3 with TRBJ2-1; 7 positions match TRBD1. CDR3 length: 15 amino acids. J gave up 5 bases and V 0 bases, and 4 bases lay outside the gene matches. The germline CDR1 and CDR2 sequences are LGHNA and YSLEER. The CDR3 reads CASSQEKDRNNEQFF. Written as DNA, the CDR3 is TGCGCCAGCAGCCAAGAGAAGGACAGGAACAATGAGCAGTTCTTC.

This clone was seen only a few times. The chain is built from TRBV18 and TRBJ2-3; 7 bases fit TRBD2. This CDR3 is 20 amino acids long. Germline V gives CDR1 KGHSH, CDR2 LQKENI. The V and J ends lost 4 bases and 1 base, in that order; junction bases with no gene match: 20. CDR3: CASSQTLGGGSGLGTDTQYF. As DNA, the CDR3 is TGTGCCAGCTCACAGACTTTGGGCGGCGGGAGTGGGTTAGGCACAGATACGCAGTATTTT.

As regards this clone: One end of the junction is discordant with germline, which a read error may explain. The rearrangement joins TRBV5-1 to TRBJ1-2, with D tentatively TRBD1 (5 bases). The CDR3 covers 13 residues. Germline V gene data show CDR1 as SGHRS and CDR2 as YFSETQ. The CDR3 loop reads CASSTGTGSGYPF. CDR3 bases: TGCGCCAGCAGTACCGGGACCGGGAGCGGCTACCCCTTC.

This clone was seen just once. This rearrangement joins TRBV12-2 to TRBJ2-3; TRBD2, the table's D call, was not compared with the DNA. TRBV12-2 is recorded as a pseudogene. This CDR3 has 16 amino acids. CDR3 in amino acids: CASRRGGGRGTDTQYF. CDR3 in DNA: TGTGCAAGTCGCCGGGGGGGCGGGAGAGGCACAGATACGCAGTATTTT.

DNA of the CDR3: TGTGCCAGCAGCGCAACGCCCTCTCTAGCGGGAGGGCCTTTTGAGCAGTTCTTC. This sequence encodes CASSATPSLAGGPFEQFF. The chain combines TRBV2 with TRBJ2-1; 12 bases line up with TRBD2. This CDR3 is 18 amino acids long. The junction had 18 bases not matched to a gene; V was cut back by 6 bases and J by 9 bases. CDR1 and CDR2 (germline): SNHLY, FYNNEI. Full variable domain (rest looked up from reference TRBV2 and TRBJ2-1): EPEVTQTPSHQVTQMGQEVILRCVPISNHLYFYWYRQILGQKVEFLVSFYNNEISEKSEIFDDQFSVERPDGSNFTLKIRSTKLEDSAMYFCASSATPSLAGGPFEQFFGPGTRLTVL.

The rearrangement uses TRBV6-5 and TRBJ1-1; 7 bases agree with TRBD1. The germline gives CDR1 MNHEY, CDR2 SVGAGI. The CDR3 runs to 15 residues. V gave up 7 bases and J gave up 2 bases; unmatched junction bases: 10. CDR3: CASNRDSVFNTEAFF. The CDR3 region has the DNA TGTGCCAGCAACCGGGACAGTGTCTTCAACACTGAAGCTTTCTTT.